These T cell receptor beta chains were read from a single sample in a study of blood T cells in healthy people across ages. TCRdb reprocessed the 5' RACE reads with MiXCR, giving one entry per CDR3 protein. Of under 800,000 distinct CDR3 sequences in the sample, over 20% were seen once. Sequences were obtained from blood. The receptors were sampled from a man aged 65-85 years in good health. Each CDR3 is given with its conserved first and last residue. Fields, in order: D gene, V gene, J gene, CDR3 protein. A D gene is named only where the DNA matches it firmly.

-	TRBV28	TRBJ2-1	CASRINGYDEQFF
TRBD2	TRBV7-2	TRBJ2-7	CASSSWTSGSRNEQYF
-	TRBV27	TRBJ2-7	CASSRTTGLDEQYF
TRBD2	TRBV4-2	-	CASSQPGGLDYEQYF
-	TRBV14	TRBJ2-7	CASSQDRLPIYEQYF
TRBD2	TRBV5-1	TRBJ2-7	CASSMTSGNYEQYF
TRBD1	TRBV6-1	TRBJ1-1	CASRPDRVNTEAFF
TRBD1	TRBV7-9	TRBJ2-1	CASSLGPQGVPYF
TRBD1	TRBV6-2/TRBV6-3	TRBJ1-5	CAINRGFGQPQHF
-	TRBV20-1	TRBJ1-2	CSAAGEMDYGYTF
-	TRBV20-1	TRBJ1-2	CSARPPGENYGYTF
-	TRBV20-1	TRBJ1-2	CSVGGAGEMFGYTF
TRBD1	TRBV3-1	TRBJ1-6	CASSQAFPGQGAYGDSPLHF
TRBD2	TRBV20-1	TRBJ2-3	CSVQPGLTDTQYF
-	TRBV12-3/TRBV12-4	TRBJ2-6	CASSSSASGANVLTF
TRBD2	TRBV20-1	TRBJ2-1	CSARGTSGGNEQFF
TRBD2	TRBV7-6	TRBJ2-5	CASSYPGLAGGRGETQYF
-	TRBV7-9	TRBJ2-5	CASSLLAPTGQETQYF
-	TRBV29-1	TRBJ2-5	CSVEDHGGETQYF
-	TRBV5-1	TRBJ1-2	CASSLAGASVDGYTF
TRBD1	TRBV20-1	TRBJ1-4	CSAGGQGWEKLFF
TRBD1	TRBV5-1	TRBJ1-4	CASSLGLTGANEKLFF
-	TRBV12-3/TRBV12-4	TRBJ1-2	CASSFSLGGYTF
-	TRBV21-1	TRBJ1-2	CASSKDRPEEGYTF
TRBD2	TRBV20-1	TRBJ2-5	CSAREGSGTQETQYF
-	TRBV20-1	TRBJ2-3	CSARENYRVETQYF
-	TRBV18	TRBJ1-4	CASSPPRGEKLFF
-	TRBV5-1	TRBJ1-4	CASSSDSTYNEKLFF
-	TRBV5-5	TRBJ1-5	CASSLAEGNSNQPQHF
-	TRBV3-1	TRBJ2-1	CASSLRGGEQFF
-	TRBV28	TRBJ2-2	CASETRTPGELFF
TRBD2	TRBV15	-	CATSTGTTSEQFF
TRBD2	TRBV4-1	TRBJ2-1	CASSQYPSGRATNEQFF
TRBD1	TRBV7-3	TRBJ1-2	CASSLEQGRSRDSMDGYTF
-	TRBV7-8	TRBJ2-3	CASSSGTTSTDTQYF
-	TRBV20-1	TRBJ2-2	CSARPEVRPNTGELFF
TRBD1	TRBV28	TRBJ1-1	CASSSPGTGSGTEAFF
TRBD1	TRBV5-4	TRBJ2-5	CASSSMGQDGKQYF
TRBD2	TRBV7-8	TRBJ2-5	CASRATSGKETQYF
-	TRBV12-3/TRBV12-4	TRBJ2-5	CASSLATLQETQYF
-	TRBV14	TRBJ2-7	CVSSQDILPIYEQYF
-	TRBV20-1	TRBJ1-2	CSAREGTLNYGYTF
TRBD2	TRBV6-5	TRBJ2-5	CATLSGGQETQYF
-	TRBV5-6	TRBJ1-4	CASSFNPGFGEKLFF
TRBD2	TRBV20-1	-	CSARDPSGSIYEQYF
TRBD2	TRBV6-5	TRBJ2-3	CASSSPGLAGDTNF
TRBD1	TRBV6-6	TRBJ1-5	CASSYSTGGVVQPQHF
TRBD1	TRBV12-3/TRBV12-4	TRBJ2-7	CASSTWTGLDEQYF
-	TRBV15	TRBJ2-5	CATSRGGKETQYF
TRBD1	TRBV6-6	TRBJ2-5	CASSTRTGRVRETQYF
-	TRBV5-1	TRBJ1-4	CASSLAGSPATNEKLFF
TRBD2	TRBV20-1	TRBJ2-1	CSALLAASSYNEQFF
-	TRBV7-2	TRBJ2-7	CASFDSSNEQYF
TRBD2	TRBV2	TRBJ2-5	CASKRGLAGVETQYF
TRBD2	TRBV6-5	TRBJ2-7	CASSQQTSGSHEQYF
-	TRBV27	-	CASSFSLARRASGVKNEQFF
TRBD1	TRBV5-5	TRBJ1-5	CASSFEQGNQPQHF
-	TRBV9	TRBJ1-2	CASSVGTVINYGYTF
-	TRBV5-1	TRBJ2-3	CASSSLQGLGTDTQYF